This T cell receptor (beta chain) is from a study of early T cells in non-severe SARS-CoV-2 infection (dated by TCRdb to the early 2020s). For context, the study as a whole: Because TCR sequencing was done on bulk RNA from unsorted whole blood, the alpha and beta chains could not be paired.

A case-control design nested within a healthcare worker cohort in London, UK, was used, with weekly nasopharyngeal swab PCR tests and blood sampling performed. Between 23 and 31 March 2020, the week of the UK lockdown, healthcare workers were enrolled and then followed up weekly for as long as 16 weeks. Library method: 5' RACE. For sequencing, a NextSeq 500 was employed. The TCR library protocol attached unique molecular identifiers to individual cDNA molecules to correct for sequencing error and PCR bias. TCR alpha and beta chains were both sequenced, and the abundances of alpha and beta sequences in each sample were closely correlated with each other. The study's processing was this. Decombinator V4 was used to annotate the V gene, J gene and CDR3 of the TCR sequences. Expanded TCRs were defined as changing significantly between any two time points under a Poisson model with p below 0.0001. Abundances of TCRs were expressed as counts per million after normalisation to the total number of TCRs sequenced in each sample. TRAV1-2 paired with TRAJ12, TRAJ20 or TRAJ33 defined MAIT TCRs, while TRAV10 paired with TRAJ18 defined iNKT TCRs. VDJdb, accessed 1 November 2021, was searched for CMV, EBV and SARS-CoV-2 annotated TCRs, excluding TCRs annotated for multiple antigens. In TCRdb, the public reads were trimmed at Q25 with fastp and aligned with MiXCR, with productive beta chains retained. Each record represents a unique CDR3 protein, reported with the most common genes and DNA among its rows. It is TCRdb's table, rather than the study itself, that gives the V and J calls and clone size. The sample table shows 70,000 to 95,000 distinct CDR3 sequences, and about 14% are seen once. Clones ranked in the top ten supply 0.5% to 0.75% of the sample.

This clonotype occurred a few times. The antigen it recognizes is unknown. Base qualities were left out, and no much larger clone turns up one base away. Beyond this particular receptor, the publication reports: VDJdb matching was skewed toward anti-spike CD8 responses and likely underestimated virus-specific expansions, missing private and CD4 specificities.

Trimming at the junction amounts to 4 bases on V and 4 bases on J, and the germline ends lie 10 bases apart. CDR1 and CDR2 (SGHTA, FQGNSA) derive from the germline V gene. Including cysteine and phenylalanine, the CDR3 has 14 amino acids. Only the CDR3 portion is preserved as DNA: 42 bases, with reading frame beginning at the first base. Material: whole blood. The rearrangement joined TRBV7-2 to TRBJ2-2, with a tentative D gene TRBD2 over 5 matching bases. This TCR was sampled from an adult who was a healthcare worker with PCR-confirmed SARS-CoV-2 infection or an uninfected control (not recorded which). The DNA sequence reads TGTGCCAGCAGCTCCGGACTTCCCACCGGGGAGCTGTTTTTT. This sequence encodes CASSSGLPTGELFF.